The next 11 T cell receptor beta chains were all read from a single sample in a study of blood T cell repertoires in COVID-19. Measured with immunoSEQ multiplex PCR; TCRdb has only the in-frame clones, and not every one. The table shows roughly 220,000 clones, with 65% to 90% occurring only once. Sequences were obtained from PBMCs or T cells enriched from blood (not recorded which). The receptors derive from a woman in her forties with acute COVID-19.

The chain carries TRBV28 and TRBJ1-1; D perhaps matches TRBD1 (5 bases). V was pared by 4 bases and J by 7 bases, with 19 bases between. The CDR3 loop spans 15 amino acids. Per germline, CDR1 MDHEN and CDR2 SYDVKM. In DNA, the CDR3 is TGTGCCAGCAGTTCCGGATCCAGGGCCCCCGTTGAAGCTTTCTTT. Amino acids: CASSSGSRAPVEAFF.

The chain couples TRBV27 to TRBJ1-2; D call uncertain. Deletions cut 6 bases from V and 1 base from J, with 9 bases between. CDR3 size: 13 residues. The germline V gene encodes CDR1 MNHEY and CDR2 SMNVEV (reference sequence). The DNA of the CDR3 is TGTGCCAGCAGACCAGTGAATAACTATGGCTACACCTTC. Translating it yields CASRPVNNYGYTF.

Concerning this clone itself: An end of the junction does not agree with germline; a read error may underlie this. The rearrangement uses TRBV11-3 and TRBJ2-7; D is uncertain. CDR1 and CDR2 from the germline V gene are SGHNT and YENEEA. This CDR3 spans 15 amino acids. The CDR3 nucleotides read TGTGCCAGCCTAAGTTCGGCAGCGTCCTCCCACGAGCAGTACTTC. It translates to CASLSSAASSHEQYF.

The rearrangement uses TRBV6-5 and TRBJ2-7; maybe TRBD1 (5 bases). Trimming removed 6 bases at V and 2 bases at J, with 17 bases between. The germline gives CDR1 MNHEY, CDR2 SVGAGI. The CDR3 length is 15 residues. The DNA of the CDR3 is TGTGCCAGCAGGCCCGCTACAGGAAACACCTACGAGCAGTACTTC. Amino acid sequence: CASRPATGNTYEQYF.

The rearrangement links TRBV7-2 to TRBJ2-7, with 9 nucleotides matching TRBD2. The junction had 7 bases not matched to a gene; V was cut back by 5 bases and J by 2 bases. The CDR3 covers 15 residues. Germline V lookup: CDR1 SGHTA, CDR2 FQGNSA. Written as DNA, the CDR3 is TGTGCCAGCAGCCAAACTAGCGGGCCTGCCTACGAGCAGTACTTC. This sequence encodes CASSQTSGPAYEQYF.

This clone was picked up one time. V and J are TRBV24-1 and TRBJ1-2, with a weak D call TRBD1 (5 bases). V lost 3 bases to trimming and J lost 8 bases, with 12 bases between them. Germline V lookup: CDR1 KGHDR, CDR2 SFDVKD. The CDR3 extends over 13 amino acids. The CDR3 DNA sequence: TGTGCCACCAGTGATGGGGGGATGGCAGGCTACACCTTC. Amino acids: CATSDGGMAGYTF.

The chain carries TRBV25-1 and TRBJ2-2; D is possibly TRBD2 (6 bases). The CDR3 spans 14 residues. Trimming removed 1 base at V and 3 bases at J, with 6 bases between. Germline assignment: CDR1 MGHDK and CDR2 SYGVNS. In nucleotides, the CDR3 is TGTGCCAGCAGTGAATGGGGGGACACCGGGGAGCTGTTTTTT. It codes for CASSEWGDTGELFF.

V usage is TRBV5-5 and J usage is TRBJ2-7; 8 bases align to TRBD1. V gave up 0 bases and J gave up 2 bases; unmatched junction bases: 1. From germline, CDR1 is SGHKS and CDR2 YYEKEE (reference sequence). The CDR3 totals 14 residues. CDR3 coding DNA: TGTGCCAGCAGCTTGGACAGGGGGACCTACGAGCAGTACTTC. Its protein product is CASSLDRGTYEQYF.

This sequence joins TRBV4-1 and TRBJ2-5; TRBD1 might be the D (5 bases). Trimming cost V 0 bases and J 5 bases, with 7 bases left between them. Germline CDR1 reads MGHRA; CDR2 reads YSYEKL. CDR3 length: 13 amino acids. The CDR3 nucleotides read TGCGCCAGCAGCCAAGAGCAGGGCGAGACCCAGTACTTC. It codes for CASSQEQGETQYF.

The genes are TRBV6-5 and TRBJ2-5; 9 positions agree with TRBD1. Germline values: CDR1 MNHEY, CDR2 SVGAGI. The CDR3 sequence is 15 residues long. Unmatched junction bases numbered 6, after V lost 4 bases and J lost 3 bases. CDR3 sequence (DNA): TGTGCCAGCAGTTTCGGGACAGGGATTAAAGAGACCCAGTACTTC. This encodes CASSFGTGIKETQYF.

The chain recombines TRBV3-1 (or the pseudogene TRBV3-2) with TRBJ2-1, with D tentatively TRBD2 (6 bases). Germline CDR1 LGHDT, CDR2 YNNKEL (reference sequence). The CDR3 runs 16 residues. V dropped 0 bases and J dropped 6 bases, with 15 bases sitting between them. CDR3 in amino acids: CASSQDGPGGTNEQFF. For the CDR3, the DNA is TGTGCCAGCAGCCAAGATGGCCCCGGCGGGACCAATGAGCAGTTCTTC.